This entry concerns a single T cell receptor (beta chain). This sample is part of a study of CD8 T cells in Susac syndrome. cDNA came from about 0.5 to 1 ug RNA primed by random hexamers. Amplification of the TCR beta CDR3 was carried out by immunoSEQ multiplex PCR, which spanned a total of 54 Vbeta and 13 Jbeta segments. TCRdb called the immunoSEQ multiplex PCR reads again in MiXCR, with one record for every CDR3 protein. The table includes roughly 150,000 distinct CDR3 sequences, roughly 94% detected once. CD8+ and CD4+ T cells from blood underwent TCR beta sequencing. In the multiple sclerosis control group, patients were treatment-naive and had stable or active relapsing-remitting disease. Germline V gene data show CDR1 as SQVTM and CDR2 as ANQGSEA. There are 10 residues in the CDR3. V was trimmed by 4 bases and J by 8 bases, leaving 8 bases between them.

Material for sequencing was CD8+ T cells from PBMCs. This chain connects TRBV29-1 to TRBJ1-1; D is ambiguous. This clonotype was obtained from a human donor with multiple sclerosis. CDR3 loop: CSVGGPEAFF. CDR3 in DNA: TGCAGCGTTGGAGGACCCGAAGCTTTCTTT.